Described below is a single T cell receptor beta chain sequence and its context. V lost 9 bases and J 6 bases, leaving 16 bases between the germline ends. The CDR3 runs to 13 residues. Germline assignment: CDR1 KGHDR and CDR2 SFDVKD. The sample belongs to a study of blood T cell repertoires in COVID-19. Original analysis: Reference gene primers were amplified, and this amplification served to estimate nucleated cell counts. The data were produced by immunoSEQ multiplex PCR, yet TCRdb's version contains in-frame clones alone and is incomplete. V, J and clone size are taken as reported in that table, and D and trimming were inferred from the DNA itself. The sample holds about 230,000 clones, roughly nine tenths seen once.

Input material: PBMCs or T cells enriched from blood (not recorded which). The chain is built from TRBV24-1 and TRBJ1-1, with D possibly being TRBD1 (5 bases). The TCR was taken from a woman aged 30 to 39 with acute COVID-19. The CDR3 DNA follows: TGTGCCACCCAGCGGGGTCCGGGGGCTGAAGCTTTCTTT. It codes for CATQRGPGAEAFF.